This passage covers 7 T cell receptor beta chains from one sample sequenced in a study of T cells after yellow fever vaccination. TCRdb reprocessed the 5' RACE reads with MiXCR, giving one entry per CDR3 protein. The sample lists 300,000 to 400,000 distinct CDR3 sequences, around 10% seen once, with around 3.2% in the top ten. Material: CD4+ T cells sorted from PBMCs, obtained 45 days after the yellow fever booster vaccination. The receptors derive from a man younger than 30 who received the YFV17D yellow fever vaccine.

This clonotype was recorded a few times. The genes are TRBV19 and TRBJ2-2, with no clear D. CDR3 length equals 14 residues. Per germline, CDR1 LNHDA and CDR2 SQIVND (reference sequence). V gave up 7 bases and J gave up 2 bases, with 11 bases separating them. The CDR3 sequence: CASKGLINTGELFF. The CDR3 DNA follows: TGTGCCAGTAAGGGATTAATTAACACCGGGGAGCTGTTTTTT.

This clonotype was counted only a few times. The rearrangement joins TRBV29-1 to TRBJ2-3; 9 bases fit TRBD1. Trimming at V came to 5 bases and at J to 3 bases, leaving 6 bases not matched to a gene. The CDR3 loop spans 14 amino acids. Germline CDR1 reads SQVTM; CDR2 reads ANQGSEA. The CDR3 region has the DNA TGCAGCGTTTTGGGGACAGGGTTTACAGATACGCAGTATTTT. Translated, it gives CSVLGTGFTDTQYF.

This clonotype was observed a few times. The rearrangement links TRBV19 to TRBJ1-2, with a weak D call TRBD1 (5 bases). Germline-derived CDR1 and CDR2 are LNHDA and SQIVND (reference sequence). The CDR3 is 13 amino acids. V dropped 5 bases and J dropped 7 bases, with 14 bases sitting between them. CDR3 DNA sequence: TGTGCCAGTAGTGTTTTCGAAGACAGTGGCTACACCTTC. Its protein is CASSVFEDSGYTF.

The chain couples TRBV29-1 to TRBJ2-7; unclear D gene. The CDR3 runs to 12 residues. Germline lookup yields CDR1 SQVTM and CDR2 ANQGSEA. Trimming removed 5 bases from V and 0 bases from J, with 8 bases in between. CDR3 sequence (DNA): TGCAGCGTTCAAACAGTCTCCTACGAGCAGTACTTC. Amino acids: CSVQTVSYEQYF.

A few counts support this clonotype. The rearrangement uses TRBV3-1 and TRBJ2-1, with 7 bases matching TRBD2. Germline loops: CDR1 LGHDT, CDR2 YNNKEL (reference sequence). Trimming at V came to 4 bases and at J to 2 bases, leaving 5 bases not matched to a gene. CDR3 length: 15 amino acids. DNA of the CDR3: TGTGCCAGCAGCCTTTCTAGCGGACCCTACAATGAGCAGTTCTTC. This gives the protein CASSLSSGPYNEQFF.

DNA for the CDR3: TGTGCCAGCGGACTACAGGGAAACACTGAAGCTTTCTTT. It translates to CASGLQGNTEAFF. This chain joins TRBV7-9 and TRBJ1-1; possible D gene TRBD1, 6 bases. The V and J ends lost 8 bases and 2 bases respectively, with 12 bases between them. This CDR3 is 13 amino acids long. Germline V gene sequence: CDR1 SEHNR, CDR2 FQNEAQ (reference sequence).

In its sample, this clonotype was seen a few times. The chain recombines TRBV5-1 with TRBJ1-4; D is unresolved. Germline lookup yields CDR1 SGHRS and CDR2 YFSETQ. The CDR3 has 16 amino acids. Trimming took 1 base from V and 7 from J, leaving 17 bases between them. Written as DNA, the CDR3 is TGCGCCAGCAGCTTGTCATTAGGTGCGGGGAGTGAAAAACTGTTTTTT. Amino acid sequence: CASSLSLGAGSEKLFF. The full variable domain, in which reference TRBV5-1 and TRBJ1-4 provide the parts outside the CDR3, is KAGVTQTPRYLIKTRGQQVTLSCSPISGHRSVSWYQQTPGQGLQFLFEYFSETQRNKGNFPGRFSGRQFSNSRSEMNVSTLELGDSALYLCASSLSLGAGSEKLFFGSGTQLSVL.